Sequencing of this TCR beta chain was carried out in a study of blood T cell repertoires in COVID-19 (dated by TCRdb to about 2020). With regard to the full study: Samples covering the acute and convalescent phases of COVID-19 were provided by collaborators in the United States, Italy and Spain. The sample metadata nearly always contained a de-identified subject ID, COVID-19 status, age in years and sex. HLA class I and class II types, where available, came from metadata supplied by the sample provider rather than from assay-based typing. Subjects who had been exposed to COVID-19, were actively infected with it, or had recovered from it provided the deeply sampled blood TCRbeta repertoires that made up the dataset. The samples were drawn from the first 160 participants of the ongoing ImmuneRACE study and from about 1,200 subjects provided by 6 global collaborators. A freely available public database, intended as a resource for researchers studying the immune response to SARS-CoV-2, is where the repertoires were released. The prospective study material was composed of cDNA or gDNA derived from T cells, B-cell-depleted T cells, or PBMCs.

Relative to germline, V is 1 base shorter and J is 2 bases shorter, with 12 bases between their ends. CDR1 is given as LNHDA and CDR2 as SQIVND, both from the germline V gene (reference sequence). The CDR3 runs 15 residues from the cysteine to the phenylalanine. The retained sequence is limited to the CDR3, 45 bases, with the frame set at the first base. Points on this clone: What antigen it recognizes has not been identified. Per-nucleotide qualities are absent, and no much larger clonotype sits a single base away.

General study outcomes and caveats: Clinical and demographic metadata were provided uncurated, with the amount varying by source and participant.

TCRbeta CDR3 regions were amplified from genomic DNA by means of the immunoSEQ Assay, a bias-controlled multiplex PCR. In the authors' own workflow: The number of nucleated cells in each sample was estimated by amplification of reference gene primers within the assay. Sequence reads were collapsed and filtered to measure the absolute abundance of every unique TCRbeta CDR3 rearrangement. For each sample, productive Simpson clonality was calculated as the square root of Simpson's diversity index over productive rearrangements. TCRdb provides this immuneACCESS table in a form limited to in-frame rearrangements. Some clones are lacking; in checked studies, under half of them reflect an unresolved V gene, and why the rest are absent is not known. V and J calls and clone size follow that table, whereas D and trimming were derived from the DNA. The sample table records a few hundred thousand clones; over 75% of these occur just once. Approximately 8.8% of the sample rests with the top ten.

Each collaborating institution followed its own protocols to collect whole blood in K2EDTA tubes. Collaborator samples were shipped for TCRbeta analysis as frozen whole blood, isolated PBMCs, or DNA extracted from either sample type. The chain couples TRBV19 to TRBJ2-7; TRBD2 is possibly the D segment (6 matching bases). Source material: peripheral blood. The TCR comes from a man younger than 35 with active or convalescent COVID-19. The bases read TGTGCCAGTAGTATAGGTACGGGGGAGCCCTACGAGCAGTACTTC. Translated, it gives CASSIGTGEPYEQYF.